This T cell receptor (beta chain) was observed in a study of regulatory T cells in long-lasting Graves disease. Indicated time point: persistent/refractory GD, antithyroid drugs over 5 years with positive TRAb. RNA from PBMCs was the source of the TCR library. V gave up 6 bases and J gave up 5 bases, with 17 bases separating them. Germline V lookup: CDR1 SGHRS, CDR2 YFSETQ. The CDR3 has 15 amino acids. Study-level points and caveats: Sample size, which was small, may have reduced accuracy.

The sample holds many counts of this clonotype. As yet, its antigen is unknown. Researchers made TCR beta libraries by using iRepertoire HTBI primers and running Arm-PCR on CDR3 regions. TCRdb recomputed calls from the multiplex PCR reads with MiXCR, one row per CDR3 protein. This table has 700,000 or so distinct CDR3 sequences, about 30% appearing once. The sample here was peripheral blood mononuclear cells (PBMCs), taken when the disease was refractory, from a patient treated with antithyroid drugs. The chain has TRBV5-1 and TRBJ2-2; a possible D gene is TRBD1 (6 bases). The receptor was isolated from a female donor with Graves disease. In DNA, the CDR3 is TGCGCCAGCACTCCGTCGACAGGCTGGACCGGGGAGCTGTTTTTT. This gives the protein CASTPSTGWTGELFF.